The clone carrying this T cell receptor (beta chain) was observed many times. One junction end disagrees with the germline gene, perhaps due to a read error. Assembly of TCR beta libraries relied on iRepertoire HTBI primers together with Arm-PCR of CDR3 regions. TCRdb called the multiplex PCR reads again in MiXCR, with one record for every CDR3 protein. The profile shows 650,000 to 850,000 distinct CDR3 sequences, 25% to 30% of them singletons. This CDR3 has 14 residues. Time point defined: persistent/refractory GD, antithyroid drugs over 5 years with positive TRAb. Preparation of the TCR library used RNA extracted from PBMCs. Investigators report Graves' disease was diagnosed under American Thyroid Association guidelines. Nine milliliters of peripheral blood were taken and placed in EDTA tubes. This sample is drawn from a study of regulatory T cells in long-lasting Graves disease. Study details: Over 5 years on antithyroid drugs plus positive TSH receptor antibodies marked Graves' disease as persistent.

This sample comprised peripheral blood mononuclear cells (PBMCs), obtained when the disease was refractory, from a patient treated with antithyroid drugs. The source is a female donor with Graves disease. The chain has TRBV12-3 or TRBV12-4 and TRBJ2-5; 8 positions match TRBD1. This CDR3 is CASSLGTGQETQYF. The CDR3 coding sequence is TGTGCCAGCAGCTTAGGGACAGGACAAGAGACCCAGTACTTC.